This TCR beta chain was captured in a study of blood T cell repertoires in COVID-19. Overall study: COVID-19 samples, acute and convalescent, were from the United States, Italy and Spain. Sample material is recorded as cDNA or gDNA derived from T cells, B-cell-depleted T cells, or PBMCs.

Authors' methods: Reference gene primers were amplified, and this amplification served to estimate nucleated cell counts. Profiled with immunoSEQ multiplex PCR; TCRdb holds only in-frame clones, not every one. V and J calls and clone size are those listed in that table; D and trimming were worked out from the DNA. The repertoire holds 110,000 or so clones, with 85% as singletons. Trimming shortened V by 2 bases and J by 3 bases, and 10 bases separated the two germline ends. Germline CDR1 MNHEY, CDR2 SVGEGT. The CDR3 is 14 residues long. The sample consisted of peripheral blood. This receptor was obtained from a human donor in a cohort sampled during active COVID-19. The J gene is TRBJ1-1, the V gene TRBV6-2 or TRBV6-3, with D possibly being TRBD1 (6 bases). The CDR3 nucleotides are TGTGCCAGCAGTTACGGGGGCATAGACACTGAAGCTTTCTTT. It encodes CASSYGGIDTEAFF.